The 13 T cell receptor beta chains reported below all come from one sample, sequenced in a study of early stage breast cancer tumors. Profiling relied on immunoSEQ multiplex PCR, and the TCRdb table lists in-frame clones only, not all of them. The sample contains some 19,000 clones, about three quarters of which appear only once. The sample comprised blood. The origin of the receptors is a person between 55 and 69 years old with breast cancer.

The chain has TRBV18 and TRBJ1-5; D unclear. CDR3 length: 13 amino acids. The germline V and J ends were trimmed by 6 bases and 7 bases, with 13 bases remaining between them. Germline V gene data show CDR1 as KGHSH and CDR2 as LQKENI. The CDR3 DNA reads TGTGCCAGCTCGTCAGATAGCGCCCAGCCCCAGCATTTT. Its translation: CASSSDSAQPQHF.

In DNA, the CDR3 is TGTGCCAGCAGCCAATCCCCGACTAGCGGGAAAGAGCAGTACTTC. Protein product: CASSQSPTSGKEQYF. The chain recombines TRBV6-5 with TRBJ2-7; 11 bases align to TRBD2. Germline V gene data show CDR1 as MNHEY and CDR2 as SVGAGI. CDR3 length: 15 amino acids. The J segment lost 7 bases and the V segment lost 6 bases, leaving 11 bases of the junction unmatched.

The CDR3 nucleotides are TGTGCCAGCTCACGTAGAGTCGGGAGTGACTCCTACAATGAGCAGTTCTTC. Protein product: CASSRRVGSDSYNEQFF. The J gene is TRBJ2-1, the V gene TRBV18; tentative D call: TRBD2 (6 bases). The germline CDR1 and CDR2 sequences are KGHSH and LQKENI. The CDR3 is 17 amino acids. Trimming removed 4 bases from V and 0 bases from J, with 16 bases in between.

This sequence joins TRBV9 and TRBJ2-7, with 10 bases that match TRBD1. Trimming at V came to 4 bases and at J to 4 bases, leaving 11 bases not matched to a gene. The length of the CDR3 is 16 residues. CDR1 is SGDLS and CDR2 is YYNGEE in the germline V gene. CDR3: CASSPVGQGPLYEQYF. In nucleotides, the CDR3 is TGTGCCAGCAGCCCGGTGGGACAGGGGCCCTTGTACGAGCAGTACTTC.

The V and J genes are TRBV9 and TRBJ2-3, with 9 bases aligning to TRBD2. Looked up from germline, CDR1 is SGDLS and CDR2 is YYNGEE. Trimming at V came to 0 bases and at J to 2 bases, leaving 4 bases not matched to a gene. The CDR3 loop spans 16 amino acids. CDR3 DNA: TGTGCCAGCAGCGTAGAACTAGCGGGCCCCACAGATACGCAGTATTTT. Residues: CASSVELAGPTDTQYF. Filled out from reference TRBV9 and TRBJ2-3, the complete variable domain reads DSGVTQTPKHLITATGQRVTLRCSPRSGDLSVYWYQQSLDQGLQFLIQYYNGEERAKGNILERFSAQQFPDLHSELNLSSLELGDSALYFCASSVELAGPTDTQYFGPGTRLTVL.

The chain has TRBV14 and TRBJ2-7, with TRBD1 identical over 8 bases. There are 15 residues in the CDR3. With V trimmed by 2 bases and J by 2 bases, 5 bases remained unmatched. Germline V lookup: CDR1 SGHDN, CDR2 FVKESK. The DNA for the CDR3 is TGTGCCAGCAGCCAACAGGGACAGGCGGCCTACGAGCAGTACTTC. Protein: CASSQQGQAAYEQYF.

Details on this clone: One junction end does not reproduce the germline sequence, and a read error may be involved. J is TRBJ2-2 and V is TRBV19, with TRBD2 as a possible D gene (6 bases). The germline CDR1 and CDR2 sequences are LNHDA and SQIVND (reference sequence). The CDR3 covers 17 residues. As DNA, the CDR3 is TGTGCCAGTAGTTCCTTACGACTAGGAATTAACACTGGGGAGCTGTTTTTT. Translation gives CASSSLRLGINTGELFF.

This clone is a singleton in its sample. The chain has TRBV7-9 and TRBJ1-5; a possible D gene is TRBD1 (6 bases). Trimming stripped 6 bases from V and 5 bases from J, with 11 bases between. Germline V CDR1 and CDR2: SEHNR, FQNEAQ (reference sequence). CDR3 length: 13 amino acids. The CDR3 spells CASSRDNYQPQHF. As DNA, the CDR3 is TGTGCCAGCAGTCGGGACAACTATCAGCCCCAGCATTTT.

The J gene is TRBJ1-2, the V gene TRBV6-5; D possibly corresponds to TRBD1 (5 bases). With 7 bases removed from V and 3 bases from J, the gap between germline ends came to 6 bases. This CDR3 has 11 residues. CDR1 and CDR2 from the germline V gene are MNHEY and SVGAGI. The CDR3 DNA is TGTGCCAGCACAGGGCACTATGGCTACACCTTC. Protein sequence: CASTGHYGYTF.

This chain connects TRBV14 to TRBJ2-5, with a possible D match to TRBD2 (6 bases). V was shortened by 8 bases and J by 4 bases, with 14 bases between the two germline ends. The germline CDR1 and CDR2 sequences are SGHDN and FVKESK. The CDR3 length is 13 residues. In nucleotides, the CDR3 is TGTGCCAGCGGGAGGCAGTTCGGAGAGACCCAGTACTTC. Translation gives CASGRQFGETQYF. The whole variable domain, remainder taken from reference TRBV14 and TRBJ2-5, is EAGVTQFPSHSVIEKGQTVTLRCDPISGHDNLYWYRRVMGKEIKFLLHFVKESKQDESGMPNNRFLAERTGGTYSTLKVQPAELEDSGVYFCASGRQFGETQYFGPGTRLLVL.

V and J are TRBV7-8 and TRBJ1-4; D unclear. CDR1 SGHVS and CDR2 FQNEAQ come from the germline V gene. The ends were cut back, 2 bases at V and 7 bases at J, with 11 bases in the middle. The CDR3 length is 14 residues. The CDR3 DNA follows: TGTGCCAGCAGCTTACGAGACACGGGTGAAAAACTGTTTTTT. It translates to CASSLRDTGEKLFF.

This clone was recorded only once. This sequence joins TRBV11-3 and TRBJ2-1; D perhaps matches TRBD2 (5 bases). Germline CDR1 SGHNT, CDR2 YENEEA. This CDR3 has 15 residues. V dropped 5 bases and J dropped 10 bases, with 21 bases sitting between them. The CDR3 is CASSPSIDYRPEQFF. The CDR3 region has the DNA TGTGCCAGCAGCCCCTCGATCGACTACCGACCAGAGCAGTTCTTC.

The genes are TRBV7-9 and TRBJ1-2; D unresolved. Trimming left V 10 bases short and J 3 bases short, with 12 bases between. This CDR3 has 12 residues. Germline CDR1 SEHNR, CDR2 FQNEAQ (reference sequence). The CDR3 nucleotides read TGTGCCACAGATATGGTCTACTATGGCTACACCTTC. It yields the protein CATDMVYYGYTF.